This T cell receptor (beta chain) appears in the sequencing data of a study of T cells in Graves' hyperthyroidism and ophthalmopathy. Study results and caveats: A model of 13 V-J features distinguished ophthalmopathy from stable hyperthyroidism. Appearing also in blood were most of the thyroid clonotypes expanded above 0.001.

Trimming at V came to 3 bases and at J to 4 bases, leaving 17 bases not matched to a gene. The CDR3 extends over 19 amino acids. Germline assignment: CDR1 MGHDK and CDR2 SYGVNS. Subjects aged 18 to 65 presented with newly diagnosed hyperthyroidism of less than 2 months' duration. Uncontrolled infection, other autoimmune disease, pregnancy and lactation each barred patients from inclusion. On this clonotype itself: The antigen is undetermined.

RNA transcripts yielded amplified TCR beta CDR3 regions. During a first-round RT-PCR of the TCR CDR3, the HTBI primer set was used. MiXCR, applied by TCRdb to the multiplex PCR reads, yields one record per CDR3 protein. The table lists some 510,000 distinct CDR3 sequences, 40% to 55% of them singletons. The receptor's source is a woman in her late teens or twenties with Graves' hyperthyroidism. The sequenced material came from peripheral blood or thyroid tissue (not recorded which). This chain connects TRBV25-1 to TRBJ1-2; 10 bases fit TRBD1. In DNA, the CDR3 is TGTGCCAGCAGTGACCCCCGGACAGGGGGACAGGTTAATCCCTATGGCTACACCTTC. Its protein is CASSDPRTGGQVNPYGYTF.